This TCR beta chain was profiled in a study of human versus mouse CDR3 diversity and MHC coevolution. Worth noting for this clone: The antigen is not known.

General study results and limits: Human CDR3s averaged more deletions and insertions than mouse CDR3s. By iCHAO1, human TCR beta clonotypes numbered about 1.5 million, the most. Human T cells were selected on over 5 MHC II alleles.

Sorting isolated naive CD4 T cells lacking CD45RO and expressing CD62L. Only in-frame clones appear in the TCRdb table, and some are missing; sequencing was by immunoSEQ multiplex PCR. This table holds about 83,000 clones, 85% to 95% found once. The sample was naive CD4+ T cells from blood. Specified subset: CD45RO-negative CD62L-positive naive CD4 T cells. The sequence was collected from a person aged 25 to 75 in good health.

The CDR3 protein is CASSTDNSYEQYF. CDR3 in DNA: TGCGCCAGCAGCACAGACAATTCCTACGAGCAGTACTTC. This chain uses TRBV5-1 with TRBJ2-7; D is unclear. V was trimmed by 4 bases and J by 1 base, leaving 9 bases between them. Germline V gene lookup returns CDR1 SGHRS and CDR2 YFSETQ. The CDR3 contains 13 residues.